Shown below are 2 T cell receptor beta chains from a single sample sequenced in a study of shared T cell receptors in the human thymus. Assay: immunoSEQ multiplex PCR; the TCRdb copy retains only in-frame clones and omits some. The data show hundreds of thousands of clones, with over 75% seen just once and about 0.0098% held by the top ten. These data were also filed under a second study, of human thymus T cells.

Sequencing was carried out using thymocytes. Receptor source: a girl under three years old with a congenital heart defect.

The chain has TRBV14 and TRBJ1-2; TRBD1 might be the D (5 bases). In germline, CDR1 is SGHDN, CDR2 FVKESK. V was shortened by 2 bases and J by 14 bases, with 18 bases between the two germline ends. There are 13 residues in the CDR3. The DNA of the CDR3 is TGTGCCAGCAGCCAAATAACGGGGGAGGGTAAGACCTTC. Protein product: CASSQITGEGKTF. The complete variable domain, with remaining parts taken from reference TRBV14 and TRBJ1-2, reads EAGVTQFPSHSVIEKGQTVTLRCDPISGHDNLYWYRRVMGKEIKFLLHFVKESKQDESGMPNNRFLAERTGGTYSTLKVQPAELEDSGVYFCASSQITGEGKTFGSGTRLTVV.

V gene TRBV27 combines with J gene TRBJ1-6; D is undetermined. Germline V CDR1 and CDR2: MNHEY, SMNVEV (reference sequence). V lost 3 bases and J 9 bases, leaving 12 bases between the germline ends. The CDR3 contains 14 residues. CDR3 amino acids: CASSFRSVFSPLHF. Written as DNA, the CDR3 is TGTGCCAGCAGTTTTCGCTCGGTTTTTTCACCCCTCCACTTT.